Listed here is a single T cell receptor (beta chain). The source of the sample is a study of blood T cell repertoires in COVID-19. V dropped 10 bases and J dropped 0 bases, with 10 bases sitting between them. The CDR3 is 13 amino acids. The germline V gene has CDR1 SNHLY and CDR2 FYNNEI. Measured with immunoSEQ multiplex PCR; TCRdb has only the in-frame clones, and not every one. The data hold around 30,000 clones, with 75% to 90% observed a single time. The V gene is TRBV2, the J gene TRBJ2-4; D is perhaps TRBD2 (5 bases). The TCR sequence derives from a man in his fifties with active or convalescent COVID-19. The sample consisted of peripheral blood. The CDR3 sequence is CANRRGAKNIQYF. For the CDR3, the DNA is TGTGCCAACAGACGGGGAGCCAAAAACATTCAGTACTTC.